This T cell receptor beta chain was retrieved from a study of cytomegalovirus exposure and HLA in healthy donors. Use of 60 Vbeta and 13 Jbeta primers characterized the PCR. Assay: immunoSEQ multiplex PCR; the TCRdb copy retains only in-frame clones and omits some. Of around 80,000 clones listed, 10% are singletons. V was pared by 0 bases and J by 7 bases, with 13 bases between. CDR3 length: 15 residues. Looked up from germline, CDR1 is PRHDT and CDR2 is FYEKMQ (reference sequence). Sequencing was carried out using PBMCs. This chain uses TRBV13 with TRBJ2-4; possible D gene TRBD1, 5 bases. This receptor was obtained from a man aged 55 to 70 in good health and CMV-seropositive. The CDR3 region is CASSLGDWGLNIQYF. The CDR3 coding sequence is TGTGCCAGCAGCTTAGGCGACTGGGGCCTGAACATTCAGTACTTC.